The table lists the clone carrying this TCR beta chain with many counts. Its target is not known. This sample was included in a study of T-cell memory formation after mild COVID-19. Across the whole study: TCR clusters were largely donor specific.

V was shortened by 3 bases and J by 8 bases, with 12 bases between the two germline ends. The V gene's germline CDR1 is SGHTA and CDR2 FQGTGA. The CDR3 is 13 amino acids. Notes on the study in general: CM and EM subsets held most contracting CD4+ clones; EMRA held CD8+ ones.

UMIs and sample barcodes were carried by the TCR alpha and TCR beta cDNA libraries that 5'RACE produced using constant-segment primers. MiXCR was run by TCRdb on the 5' RACE reads, yielding one entry per CDR3 protein. The sample lists roughly 550,000 distinct CDR3 sequences, around 21% occurring once. The receptor was isolated from an adult woman who had mild COVID-19 (a few samples of this study predate the infection). Cell type and time point are not known. This sequence joins TRBV7-3 and TRBJ2-3; no reliable D call. Sequencing was performed on PBMCs or a T cell subset sorted from them (not recorded which). The CDR3 is CASSFELLGTQYF. The CDR3, as DNA: TGTGCCAGCAGCTTTGAATTGCTGGGTACGCAGTATTTT.